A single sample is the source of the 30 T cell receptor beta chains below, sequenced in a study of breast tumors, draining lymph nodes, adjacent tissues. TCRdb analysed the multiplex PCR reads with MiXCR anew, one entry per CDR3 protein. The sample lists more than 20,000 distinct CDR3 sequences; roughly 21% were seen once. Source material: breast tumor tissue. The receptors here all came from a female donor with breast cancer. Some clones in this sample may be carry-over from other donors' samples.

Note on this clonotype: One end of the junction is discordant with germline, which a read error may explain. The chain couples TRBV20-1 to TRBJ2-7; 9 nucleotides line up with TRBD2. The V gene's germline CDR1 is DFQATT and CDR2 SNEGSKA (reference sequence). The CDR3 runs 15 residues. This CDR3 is CGAPLAGSLSYEQYF. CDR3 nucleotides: TGTGGTGCTCCTCTAGCGGGATCTCTCTCCTACGAGCAGTACTTC.

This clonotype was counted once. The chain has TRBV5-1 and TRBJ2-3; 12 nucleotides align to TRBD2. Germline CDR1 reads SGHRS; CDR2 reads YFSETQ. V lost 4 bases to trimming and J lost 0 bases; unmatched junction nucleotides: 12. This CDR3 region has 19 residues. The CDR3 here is CASSPGLAGRGRSTDTQYF. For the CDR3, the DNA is TGCGCCAGCAGCCCCGGACTAGCGGGAAGGGGTAGGAGCACAGATACGCAGTATTTT.

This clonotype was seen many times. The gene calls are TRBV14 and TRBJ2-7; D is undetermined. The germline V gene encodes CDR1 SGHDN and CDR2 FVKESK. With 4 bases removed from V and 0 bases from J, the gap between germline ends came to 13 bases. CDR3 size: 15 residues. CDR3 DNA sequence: TGTGCCAGCAGCCCCCGGAGAGAGAGCTCCTACGAGCAGTACTTC. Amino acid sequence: CASSPRRESSYEQYF. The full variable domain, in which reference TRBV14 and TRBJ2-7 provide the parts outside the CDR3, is EAGVTQFPSHSVIEKGQTVTLRCDPISGHDNLYWYRRVMGKEIKFLLHFVKESKQDESGMPNNRFLAERTGGTYSTLKVQPAELEDSGVYFCASSPRRESSYEQYFGPGTRLTVT.

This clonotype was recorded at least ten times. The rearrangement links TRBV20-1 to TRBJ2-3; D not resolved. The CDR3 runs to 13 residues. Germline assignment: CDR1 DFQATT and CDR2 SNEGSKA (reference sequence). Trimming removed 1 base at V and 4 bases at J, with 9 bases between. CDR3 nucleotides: TGCAGTGCTAGAGGACTTGTACCAGATACGCAGTATTTT. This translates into CSARGLVPDTQYF.

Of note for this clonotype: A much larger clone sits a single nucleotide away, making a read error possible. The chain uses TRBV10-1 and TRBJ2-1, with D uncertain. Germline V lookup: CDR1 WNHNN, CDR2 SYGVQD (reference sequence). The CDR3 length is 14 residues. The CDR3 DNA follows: TGCGCCAGCAGTGAAGGCGGATTTTACAATGAGCAGCTCTTC. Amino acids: CASSEGGFYNEQLF.

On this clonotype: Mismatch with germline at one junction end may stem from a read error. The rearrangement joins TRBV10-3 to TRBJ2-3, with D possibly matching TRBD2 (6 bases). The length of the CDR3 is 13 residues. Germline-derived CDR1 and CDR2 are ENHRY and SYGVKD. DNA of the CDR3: TGTGCCATCAGGGGATCTTGGGGGGATACCCAGTATTTT. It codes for CAIRGSWGDTQYF.

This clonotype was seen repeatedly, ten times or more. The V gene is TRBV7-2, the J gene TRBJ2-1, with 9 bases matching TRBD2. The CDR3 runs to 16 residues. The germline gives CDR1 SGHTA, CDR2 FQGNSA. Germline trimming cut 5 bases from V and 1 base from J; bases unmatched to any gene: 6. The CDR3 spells CASSPDGLASYNEQFF. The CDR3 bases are TGTGCCAGCAGCCCCGACGGACTAGCGTCCTACAATGAGCAGTTCTTC.

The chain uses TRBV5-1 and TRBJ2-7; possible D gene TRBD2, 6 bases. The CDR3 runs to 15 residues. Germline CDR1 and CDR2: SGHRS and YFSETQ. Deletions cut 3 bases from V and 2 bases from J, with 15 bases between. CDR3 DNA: TGCGCCAGCAGCTCTCGGAGGGAGGTCCCCTACGAGCAGTACTTC. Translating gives CASSSRREVPYEQYF.

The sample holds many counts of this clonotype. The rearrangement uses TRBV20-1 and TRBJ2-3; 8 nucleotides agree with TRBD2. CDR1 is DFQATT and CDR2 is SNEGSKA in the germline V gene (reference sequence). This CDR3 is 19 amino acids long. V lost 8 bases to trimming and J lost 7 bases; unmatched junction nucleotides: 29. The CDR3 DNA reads TGCAGTTGCTACTCCGTGCGTCCCCTCGGGGGGGGAAGATGGAATACGCAGTATTTT. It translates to CSCYSVRPLGGGRWNTQYF.

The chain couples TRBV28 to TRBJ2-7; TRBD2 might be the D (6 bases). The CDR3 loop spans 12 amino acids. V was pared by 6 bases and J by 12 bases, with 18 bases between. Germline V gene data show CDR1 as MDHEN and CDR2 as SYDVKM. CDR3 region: CASSSPGRTLYF. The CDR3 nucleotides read TGTGCCAGCAGCTCGCCAGGGAGGACGTTGTACTTC.

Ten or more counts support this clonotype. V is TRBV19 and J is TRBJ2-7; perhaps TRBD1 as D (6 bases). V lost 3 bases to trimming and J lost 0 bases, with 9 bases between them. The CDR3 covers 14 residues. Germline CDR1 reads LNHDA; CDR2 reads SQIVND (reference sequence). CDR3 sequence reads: CASSIWDTSYEQYF. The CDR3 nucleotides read TGTGCCAGTAGTATCTGGGACACCTCCTACGAGCAGTACTTC. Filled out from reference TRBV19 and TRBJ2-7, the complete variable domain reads DGGITQSPKYLFRKEGQNVTLSCEQNLNHDAMYWYRQDPGQGLRLIYYSQIVNDFQKGDIAEGYSVSREKKESFPLTVTSAQKNPTAFYLCASSIWDTSYEQYFGPGTRLTVT.

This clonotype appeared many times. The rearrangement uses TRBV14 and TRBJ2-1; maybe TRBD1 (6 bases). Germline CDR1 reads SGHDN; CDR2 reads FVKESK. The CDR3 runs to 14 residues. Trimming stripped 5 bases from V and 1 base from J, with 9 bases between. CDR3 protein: CASSRDTSYNEQFF. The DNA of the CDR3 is TGTGCCAGCAGCAGGGACACGTCCTACAATGAGCAGTTCTTC.

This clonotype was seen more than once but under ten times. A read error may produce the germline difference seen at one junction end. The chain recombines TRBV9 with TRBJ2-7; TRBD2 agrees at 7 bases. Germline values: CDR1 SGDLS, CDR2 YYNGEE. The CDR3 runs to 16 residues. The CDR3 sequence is CASSPRDYPSSYERYF. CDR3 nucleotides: TGTGCCAGCAGCCCCCGGGACTACCCGAGCTCCTACGAGCGGTACTTC.

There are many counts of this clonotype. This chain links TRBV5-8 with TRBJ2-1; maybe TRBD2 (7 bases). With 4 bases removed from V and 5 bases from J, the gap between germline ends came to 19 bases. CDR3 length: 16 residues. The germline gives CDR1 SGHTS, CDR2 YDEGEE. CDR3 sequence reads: CASSPAPGGVHNEQFF. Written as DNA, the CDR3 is TGTGCCAGCAGCCCTGCCCCGGGGGGCGTTCACAATGAGCAGTTCTTC.

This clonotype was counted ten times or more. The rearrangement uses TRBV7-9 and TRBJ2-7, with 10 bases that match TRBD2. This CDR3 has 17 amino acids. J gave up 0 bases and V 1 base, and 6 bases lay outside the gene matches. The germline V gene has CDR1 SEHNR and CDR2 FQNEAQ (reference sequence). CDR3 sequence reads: CASSLEGGLADSYEQYF. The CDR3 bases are TGTGCCAGCAGCTTAGAGGGTGGACTAGCGGACTCCTACGAGCAGTACTTC.

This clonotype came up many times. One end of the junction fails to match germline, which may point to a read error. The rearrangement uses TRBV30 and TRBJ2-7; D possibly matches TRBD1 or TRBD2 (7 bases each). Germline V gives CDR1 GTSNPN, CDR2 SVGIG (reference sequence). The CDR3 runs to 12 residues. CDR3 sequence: CAGRDSSYEQYF. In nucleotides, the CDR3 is TGTGCCGGGAGGGACAGCTCCTACGAGCAGTACTTC.

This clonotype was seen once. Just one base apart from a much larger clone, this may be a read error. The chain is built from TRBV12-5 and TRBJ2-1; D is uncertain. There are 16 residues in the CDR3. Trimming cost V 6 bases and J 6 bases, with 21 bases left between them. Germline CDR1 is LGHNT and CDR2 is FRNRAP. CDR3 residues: CASGLPRAVTCNEQFF. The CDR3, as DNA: TGTGCTAGTGGCCTCCCCCGGGCAGTAACCTGCAATGAGCAGTTCTTC.

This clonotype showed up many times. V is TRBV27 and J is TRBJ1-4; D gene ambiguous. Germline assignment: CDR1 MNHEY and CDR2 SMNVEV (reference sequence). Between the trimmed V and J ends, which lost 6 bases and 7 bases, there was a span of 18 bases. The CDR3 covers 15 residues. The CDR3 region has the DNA TGTGCCAGCAGCCCGGACCCTCTTGGGCGTGAAAAACTGTTTTTT. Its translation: CASSPDPLGREKLFF.

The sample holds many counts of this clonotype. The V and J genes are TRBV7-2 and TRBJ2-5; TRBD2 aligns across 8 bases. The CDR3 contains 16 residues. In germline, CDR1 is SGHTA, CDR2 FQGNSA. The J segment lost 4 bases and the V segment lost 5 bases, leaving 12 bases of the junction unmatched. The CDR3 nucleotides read TGTGCCAGCAGCCCCCGGGGGGGAGCGGGAGTAGAGACCCAGTACTTC. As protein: CASSPRGGAGVETQYF.

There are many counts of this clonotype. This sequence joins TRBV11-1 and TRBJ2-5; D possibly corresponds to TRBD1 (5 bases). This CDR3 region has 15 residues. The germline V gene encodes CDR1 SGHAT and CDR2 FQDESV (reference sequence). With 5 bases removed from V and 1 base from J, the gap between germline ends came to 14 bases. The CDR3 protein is CASSPRGGAQETQYF. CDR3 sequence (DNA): TGTGCCAGCAGCCCCCGAGGTGGGGCCCAAGAGACCCAGTACTTC. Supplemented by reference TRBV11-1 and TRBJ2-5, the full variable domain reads EAEVAQSPRYKITEKSQAVAFWCDPISGHATLYWYRQILGQGPELLVQFQDESVVDDSQLPKDRFSAERLKGVDSTLKIQPAELGDSAMYLCASSPRGGAQETQYFGPGTRLLVL.

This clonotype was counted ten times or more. CDR3 in DNA: TGTGCCAGTAGTATAAGGATAGGCGATACGCAGTATTTT. Translated, it gives CASSIRIGDTQYF. The V gene is TRBV19, the J gene TRBJ2-3; D unresolved. The CDR3 has 13 amino acids. Germline V gene data show CDR1 as LNHDA and CDR2 as SQIVND (reference sequence). The V end lost 2 bases, the J end lost 6 bases, and 9 bases lay between the germline ends.

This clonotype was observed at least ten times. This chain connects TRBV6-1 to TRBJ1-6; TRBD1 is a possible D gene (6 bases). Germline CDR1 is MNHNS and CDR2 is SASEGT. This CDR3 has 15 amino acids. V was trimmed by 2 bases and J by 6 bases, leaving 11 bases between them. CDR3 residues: CASSESQGSNSPLHF. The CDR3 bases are TGTGCCAGCAGTGAATCACAGGGATCTAATTCACCCCTCCACTTT.

This CDR3 reads CATGGRTETQYF. As DNA, the CDR3 is TGTGCGACGGGGGGGCGTACCGAGACCCAGTACTTC. V is TRBV28 and J is TRBJ2-5, with 8 bases matching TRBD2. The CDR3 totals 12 residues. Per the germline V gene, CDR1 is MDHEN and CDR2 is SYDVKM.

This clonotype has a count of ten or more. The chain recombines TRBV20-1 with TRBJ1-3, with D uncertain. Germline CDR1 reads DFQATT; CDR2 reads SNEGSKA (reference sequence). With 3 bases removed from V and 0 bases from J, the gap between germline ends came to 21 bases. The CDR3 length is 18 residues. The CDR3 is CSARAPYPSEPSGNTIYF. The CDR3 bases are TGCAGTGCTAGGGCTCCCTATCCCAGCGAACCCTCTGGAAACACCATATATTTT.

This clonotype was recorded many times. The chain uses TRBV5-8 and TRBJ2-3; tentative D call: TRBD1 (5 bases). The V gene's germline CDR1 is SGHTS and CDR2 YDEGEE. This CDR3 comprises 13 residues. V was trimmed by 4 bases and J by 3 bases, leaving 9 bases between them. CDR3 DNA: TGTGCCAGCAGCAGCCAGGGTACAGATACGCAGTATTTT. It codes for CASSSQGTDTQYF.

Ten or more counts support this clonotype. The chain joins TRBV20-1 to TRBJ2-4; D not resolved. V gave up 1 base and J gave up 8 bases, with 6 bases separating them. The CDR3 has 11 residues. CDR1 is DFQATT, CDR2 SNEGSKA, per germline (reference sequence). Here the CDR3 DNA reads TGCAGTGCTAGAGTTAGGGACATTCAGTACTTC. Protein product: CSARVRDIQYF.

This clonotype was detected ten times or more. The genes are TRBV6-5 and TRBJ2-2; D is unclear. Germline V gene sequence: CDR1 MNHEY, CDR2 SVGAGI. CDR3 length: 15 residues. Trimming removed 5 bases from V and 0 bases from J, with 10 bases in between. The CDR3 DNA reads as TGTGCCAGCAGTCCTTCTACCACGAACACCGGGGAGCTGTTTTTT. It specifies CASSPSTTNTGELFF.

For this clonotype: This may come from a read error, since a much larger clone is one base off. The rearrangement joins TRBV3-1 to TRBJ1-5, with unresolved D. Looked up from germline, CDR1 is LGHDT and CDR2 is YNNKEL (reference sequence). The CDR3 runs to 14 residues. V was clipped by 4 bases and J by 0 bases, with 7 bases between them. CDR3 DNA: TGTGCCAGCAGCCCTGCTTGTAGCAATCAGCCCCAGCATTTT. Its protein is CASSPACSNQPQHF. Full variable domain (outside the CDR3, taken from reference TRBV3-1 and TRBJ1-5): DTAVSQTPKYLVTQMGNDKSIKCEQNLGHDTMYWYKQDSKKFLKIMFSYNNKELIINETVPNRFSPKSPDKAHLNLHINSLELGDSAVYFCASSPACSNQPQHFGDGTRLSIL.

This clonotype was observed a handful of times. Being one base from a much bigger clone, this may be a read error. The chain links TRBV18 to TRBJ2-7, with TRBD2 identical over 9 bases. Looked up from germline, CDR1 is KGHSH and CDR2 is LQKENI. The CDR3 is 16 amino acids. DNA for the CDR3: TGTGCCAGCTCACCAAGGCCGACTAGCGGAGGGTACGAGCCGTACTTC. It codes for CASSPRPTSGGYEPYF.

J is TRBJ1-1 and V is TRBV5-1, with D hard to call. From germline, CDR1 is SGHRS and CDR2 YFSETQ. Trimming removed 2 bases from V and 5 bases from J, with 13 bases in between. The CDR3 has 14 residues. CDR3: CASSLEGTLTEAFF. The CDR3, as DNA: TGCGCCAGCAGCTTAGAGGGTACTCTAACTGAAGCTTTCTTT.